This record looks at one T cell receptor (beta chain) sequence and its context. The antigen is undetermined. The PCR contained 60 Vbeta and 13 Jbeta primers. Method: immunoSEQ multiplex PCR; TCRdb's copy keeps in-frame clones and lacks some. Its table records approximately 110,000 clones. This CDR3 contains 10 residues. Germline CDR1 reads DFQATT; CDR2 reads SNEGSKA (reference sequence). V lost 6 bases and J lost 6, with 6 bases in between. This entry comes from a study of cytomegalovirus exposure and HLA in healthy donors. Study-level findings and limits: Exclusion as indistinguishable affected some V segments, including TRBV6-2 and TRBV6-3. A highly shared variant cluster was judged a likely technical artifact. Later analysis showed TCR association rates varying by HLA locus, highest for DRB1 and lowest for HLA-C. Overall, under 200 TCR beta chains were annotated as cytomegalovirus-associated.

This chain connects TRBV20-1 to TRBJ2-1, with unresolved D. The specimen sequenced was PBMCs. This sequence originates from a man aged 18 to 29 in good health and CMV-seronegative. The CDR3 DNA reads as TGCAGTGCCGTCGTCAATGAGCAGTTCTTC. Translation: CSAVVNEQFF.